This is a list of T cell receptor beta chains from one sample in a study of T cell responses to AZD1222 COVID-19 vaccine. Data came from immunoSEQ multiplex PCR; TCRdb stores just in-frame clones and leaves some out. The sample holds 75,000 to 90,000 clones, 70% to 90% seen once. Sequences were derived from peripheral blood, sampled 28 days after the second AZD1222 dose. These receptors all come from an adult who received the AZD1222 COVID-19 vaccine. CDR3s include the opening cysteine and the closing phenylalanine or tryptophan. A D gene is named only where the DNA matches it firmly. Some rows have no size entry. The others give once, few or many, or a class for an expanded clone.

J,D,size,length,V,DNA,CDR3
TRBJ1-3,-,few,15,TRBV3-1/TRBV3-2,TGTGCCAGCAGCCAGGACTCATTCTCTGGAAACACCATATATTTT,CASSQDSFSGNTIYF
TRBJ1-3,-,-,15,TRBV28,TGTGCCAGCAGTTCCTTCAGCTACTCTGGAAACACCATATATTTT,CASSSFSYSGNTIYF
TRBJ1-1,-,-,11,TRBV30,TGTGCCGGGGAGAGGAACACTGAAGCTTTCTTT,CAGERNTEAFF
TRBJ2-5,TRBD1,-,14,TRBV27,TGTGCCAGCAGTACCATGGACAGGCAAGAGACCCAGTACTTC,CASSTMDRQETQYF
TRBJ2-3,-,-,15,TRBV2,TGTGCCAGCAATTTCGCGCAGAGTGGCACAGATACGCAGTATTTT,CASNFAQSGTDTQYF
TRBJ2-1,-,-,15,TRBV6-5,TGTGCCAGCAGTTACTCGCGGACCCCATACAATGAGCAGTTCTTC,CASSYSRTPYNEQFF
TRBJ2-5,-,-,13,TRBV29-1,TGCAGCGTGCGTAGGGCTAATCAAGAGACCCAGTACTTC,CSVRRANQETQYF
TRBJ1-1,-,few,14,TRBV2,TGTGCCAGCAAAGAGGGAGGATTGAACACTGAAGCTTTCTTT,CASKEGGLNTEAFF
TRBJ2-7,-,-,14,TRBV2,TGTGCCAGCAGAACGCCGACGGTATACTACGAGCAGTACTTC,CASRTPTVYYEQYF
TRBJ1-5,TRBD1,-,12,TRBV19,TGTGCCAGTAGTCCCGGTGTAGGGGGCGAGCATTTT,CASSPGVGGEHF
TRBJ2-3,TRBD1,-,16,TRBV7-2,TGTGCCAGCAGCTTAGCGGGGACAGGGGGCACAGATACGCAGTATTTT,CASSLAGTGGTDTQYF
TRBJ1-1,TRBD1,-,17,TRBV10-2,TGCGCCAGCAGTGCTCCCGGACAGGGGGCCCGGAACACTGAAGCTTTCTTT,CASSAPGQGARNTEAFF
TRBJ1-4,-,-,14,TRBV28,TGTGCCAGCCATAAGGGCAGGCAATCTGAAAAACTGTTTTTT,CASHKGRQSEKLFF
TRBJ2-1,TRBD1,-,18,TRBV4-3,TGCGCCAGCAGCCAAGCCCTTTGGCAGAACCGGGACAGAAATGAGCAGTTCTTC,CASSQALWQNRDRNEQFF
TRBJ1-1,TRBD1,-,14,TRBV29-1,TGCAGCGGGGGACAGGGGAGGGAGAACACTGAAGCTTTCTTT,CSGGQGRENTEAFF
TRBJ1-4,-,-,19,TRBV5-1,TGCGCCAGCAGCTTGCCCCACACTCATACAGGGACGACTAATGAAAAACTGTTTTTT,CASSLPHTHTGTTNEKLFF
TRBJ2-3,-,-,14,TRBV2,TGTGCCAGCAGTGGTTCTGGGGGCGCAGATACGCAGTATTTT,CASSGSGGADTQYF
TRBJ2-7,-,-,12,TRBV30,TGTGCCTGGAGTGTAGGACTTATCGAGCAGTACTTC,CAWSVGLIEQYF
TRBJ2-7,-,few,14,TRBV18,TGTGCCAGCTCACCAGAGGCCGATTCCTACGAGCAGTACTTC,CASSPEADSYEQYF
TRBJ2-1,-,-,15,TRBV9,TGTGCCAGCACGACAGATGAAGGGGCCTACAATGAGCAGTTCTTC,CASTTDEGAYNEQFF
TRBJ2-7,-,-,13,TRBV2,TGTGCCAGCACGGAGCGGAGGAACTACGAGCAGTACTTC,CASTERRNYEQYF
TRBJ2-7,-,-,13,TRBV7-2,TGTGCCAGCAGCTCAAGACGGGCCTACGAGCAGTACTTC,CASSSRRAYEQYF
TRBJ1-6,-,-,14,TRBV15,TGTGCCACCAGCAGAGATCAAGGGGCTTCACCCCTCCACTTT,CATSRDQGASPLHF
TRBJ2-7,-,-,13,TRBV5-1,TGCGCCAGCAGGGGAGCGACCGCCTACGAGCAGTACTTC,CASRGATAYEQYF
TRBJ1-1,-,-,15,TRBV6-5,TGTGCCAGCATCAGGGCCTGGGACGTGAACACTGAAGCTTTCTTT,CASIRAWDVNTEAFF
TRBJ1-5,-,-,17,TRBV18,TGTGCCAGCTCACCTGGGGCGGCCGTTATTGGGAATCAGCCCCAGCATTTT,CASSPGAAVIGNQPQHF
TRBJ2-3,TRBD1,-,16,TRBV7-3,TGTGCCAGCAGCCCCGCTGGACAGGGGCCCACAGATACGCAGTATTTT,CASSPAGQGPTDTQYF
TRBJ1-6,-,-,15,TRBV6-5,TGTGCCAGCACCGCCCCAGGAACGGGTATTTCACCCCTCCACTTT,CASTAPGTGISPLHF
TRBJ1-3,-,-,15,TRBV11-1,TGTGCCAGCAGCTCATTTCTCGGGTCTGGAAACACCATATATTTT,CASSSFLGSGNTIYF
TRBJ1-1,TRBD1,-,15,TRBV27,TGTGCCAGCAGTTTCCACAGGGGGCTTGGGACTGAAGCTTTCTTT,CASSFHRGLGTEAFF
TRBJ2-1,TRBD1,once,13,TRBV2,TGTGCCAGCAACAGGGGCAGTGGCGATGAGCAGTTCTTC,CASNRGSGDEQFF
TRBJ2-7,-,-,13,TRBV5-4,TGTGCCAGCAGCTTGGACAGGACCTACGAGCAGTACTTC,CASSLDRTYEQYF
TRBJ2-5,-,-,14,TRBV29-1,TGCAGCTGTAACGGGCCGGGAGAGGTGAAGACCCAGTACTTC,CSCNGPGEVKTQYF
TRBJ2-6,TRBD1,-,17,TRBV6-1,TGTGCCAGCAGTGAAAAAGACAGGGGGCCAGGGGCCAACGTCCTGACTTTC,CASSEKDRGPGANVLTF
TRBJ1-5,-,few,17,TRBV6-2/TRBV6-3,TGTGCCAGCAGTAAACGGACAGATATGGGGAGCAATCAGCCCCAGCATTTT,CASSKRTDMGSNQPQHF
TRBJ1-3,TRBD1,-,14,TRBV6-5,TGTGCCAGCGAAATGGACAGGCTGAAAAACACCATATATTTT,CASEMDRLKNTIYF
TRBJ2-1,-,few,12,TRBV21-1,TGTGCCAGCAGCAAAATGTACAATGAGCAGTTCTTC,CASSKMYNEQFF
TRBJ1-1,-,-,14,TRBV2,TGTGCCAGCAGTGTTTCCGTGGGGAACACTGAAGCTTTCTTT,CASSVSVGNTEAFF
TRBJ2-1,-,-,15,TRBV28,TGTGCCAGCACACTAGAGTCAGGAGCCTACAATGAGCAGTTCTTC,CASTLESGAYNEQFF
TRBJ2-5,-,-,14,TRBV28,TGTGCCAGCAGTTTATCTGCGCGAGGTGAGACCCAGTACTTC,CASSLSARGETQYF
TRBJ1-1,-,-,13,TRBV6-5,TGTGCCAGCAGGAGGGGGGTGAACACTGAAGCTTTCTTT,CASRRGVNTEAFF
TRBJ1-1,-,-,14,TRBV5-4,TGTGCCAGCAGCTTGGCTCCGGGCGACACTGAAGCTTTCTTT,CASSLAPGDTEAFF
TRBJ2-4,TRBD1,-,16,TRBV6-1,TGTGCCAGCAGTGTAAAGGACAGGGGGGGCAAAAACATTCAGTACTTC,CASSVKDRGGKNIQYF
TRBJ2-2,TRBD1,-,14,TRBV19,TGTGCCAGTAGGGGGACAGGGCGAGCCGGGGAGCTGTTTTTT,CASRGTGRAGELFF
TRBJ2-7,TRBD2,-,16,TRBV6-2/TRBV6-3,TGTGCCAGCAGTTCATACCGGGACTATAACGCCTACGAGCAGTACTTC,CASSSYRDYNAYEQYF
TRBJ2-7,-,-,12,TRBV28,TGTGCCAGCCGCAGAGCCGCCTACGAGCAGTACTTC,CASRRAAYEQYF
TRBJ2-5,-,-,11,TRBV28,TGTGCCAGCAGAACCGGCCAGACCCAGTACTTC,CASRTGQTQYF
TRBJ2-4,TRBD2,few,13,TRBV7-2,TGTGCCAGCAGCTTCGCGGGGGGGAACATTCAGTACTTC,CASSFAGGNIQYF
TRBJ1-1,-,-,15,TRBV5-8,TGTGCCAGCAGCTTGGTAGTCCAGTCTAACACTGAAGCTTTCTTT,CASSLVVQSNTEAFF
TRBJ1-6,-,-,14,TRBV6-2/TRBV6-3,TGTGCCAGCAGTTACCGGGTATCTAATTCACCCCTCCACTTT,CASSYRVSNSPLHF
TRBJ2-5,TRBD2,-,18,TRBV7-2,TGTGCCAGCAGTATCCCCCCCCCAGCTAGCGGGGGGTCGGAGACCCAGTACTTC,CASSIPPPASGGSETQYF
TRBJ2-7,TRBD1,-,16,TRBV2,TGTGCCAGCAGTGTTATGGGACAGGGGGCTTCCTACGAGCAGTACTTC,CASSVMGQGASYEQYF
TRBJ2-2,-,-,14,TRBV4-1,TGCGCCAGCAGCCAACACGGGAATACCGGGGAGCTGTTTTTT,CASSQHGNTGELFF
TRBJ2-5,-,-,15,TRBV5-1,TGCGCCAGCAGCTTGGTTGGCAGGGCTCAAGAGACCCAGTACTTC,CASSLVGRAQETQYF
TRBJ1-4,-,-,18,TRBV5-4,TGTGCCAGCAGCTTGGACCCTGGACGGGGTCAAACTAATGAAAAACTGTTTTTT,CASSLDPGRGQTNEKLFF
TRBJ2-3,-,few,13,TRBV28,TGTGCCAGCAGTTTGCTGGGGAGGGATACGCAGTATTTT,CASSLLGRDTQYF
TRBJ1-3,-,-,16,TRBV28,TGTGCCAGCAGTTCCGTGGAGGGGTTCTCTGGAAACACCATATATTTT,CASSSVEGFSGNTIYF
TRBJ1-1,-,-,13,TRBV5-1,TGCGCCAGCAGCATACAGGGTAACACTGAAGCTTTCTTT,CASSIQGNTEAFF